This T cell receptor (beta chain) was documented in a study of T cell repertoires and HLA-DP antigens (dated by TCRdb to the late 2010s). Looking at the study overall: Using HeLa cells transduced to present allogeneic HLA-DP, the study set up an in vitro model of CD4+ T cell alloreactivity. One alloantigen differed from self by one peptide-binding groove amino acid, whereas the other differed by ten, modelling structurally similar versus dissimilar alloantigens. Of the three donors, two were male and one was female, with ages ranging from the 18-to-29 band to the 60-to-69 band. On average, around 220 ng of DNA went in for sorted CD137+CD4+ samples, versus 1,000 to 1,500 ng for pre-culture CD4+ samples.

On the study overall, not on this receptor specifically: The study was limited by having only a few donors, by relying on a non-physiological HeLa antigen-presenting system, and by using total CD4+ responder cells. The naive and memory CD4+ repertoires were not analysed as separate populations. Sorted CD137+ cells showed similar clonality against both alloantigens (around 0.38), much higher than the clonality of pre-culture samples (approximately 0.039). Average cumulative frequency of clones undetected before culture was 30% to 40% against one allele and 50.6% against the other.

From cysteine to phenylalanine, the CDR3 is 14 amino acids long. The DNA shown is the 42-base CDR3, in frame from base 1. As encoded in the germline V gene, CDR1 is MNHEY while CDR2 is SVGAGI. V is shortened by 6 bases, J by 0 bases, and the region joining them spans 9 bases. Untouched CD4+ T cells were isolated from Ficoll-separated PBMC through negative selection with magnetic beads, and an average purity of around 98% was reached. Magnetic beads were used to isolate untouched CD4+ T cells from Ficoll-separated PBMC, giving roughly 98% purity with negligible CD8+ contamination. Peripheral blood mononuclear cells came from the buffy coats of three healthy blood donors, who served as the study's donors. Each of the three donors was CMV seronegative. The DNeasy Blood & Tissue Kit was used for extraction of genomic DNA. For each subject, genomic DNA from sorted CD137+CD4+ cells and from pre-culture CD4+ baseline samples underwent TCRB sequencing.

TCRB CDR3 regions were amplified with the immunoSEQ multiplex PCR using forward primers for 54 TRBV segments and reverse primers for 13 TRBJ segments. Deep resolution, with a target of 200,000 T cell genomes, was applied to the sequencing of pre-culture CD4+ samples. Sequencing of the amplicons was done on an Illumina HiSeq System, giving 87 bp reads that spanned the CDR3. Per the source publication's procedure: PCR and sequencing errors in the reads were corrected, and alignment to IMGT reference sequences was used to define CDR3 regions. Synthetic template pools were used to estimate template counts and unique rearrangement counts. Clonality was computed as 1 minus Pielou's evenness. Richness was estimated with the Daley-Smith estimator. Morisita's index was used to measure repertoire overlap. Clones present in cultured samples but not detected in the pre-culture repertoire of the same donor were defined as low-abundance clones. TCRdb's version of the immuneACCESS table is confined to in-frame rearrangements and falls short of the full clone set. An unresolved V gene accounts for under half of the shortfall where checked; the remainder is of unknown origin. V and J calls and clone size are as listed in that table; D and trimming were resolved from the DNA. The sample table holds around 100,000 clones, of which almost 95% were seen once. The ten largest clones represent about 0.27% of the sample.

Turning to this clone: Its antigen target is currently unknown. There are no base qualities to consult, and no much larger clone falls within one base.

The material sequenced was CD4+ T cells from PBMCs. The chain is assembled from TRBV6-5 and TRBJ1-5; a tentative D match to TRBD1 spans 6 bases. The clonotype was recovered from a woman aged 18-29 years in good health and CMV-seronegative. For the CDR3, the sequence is CASRRTDSNQPQHF. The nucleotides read TGTGCCAGCAGACGGACAGATAGCAATCAGCCCCAGCATTTT.